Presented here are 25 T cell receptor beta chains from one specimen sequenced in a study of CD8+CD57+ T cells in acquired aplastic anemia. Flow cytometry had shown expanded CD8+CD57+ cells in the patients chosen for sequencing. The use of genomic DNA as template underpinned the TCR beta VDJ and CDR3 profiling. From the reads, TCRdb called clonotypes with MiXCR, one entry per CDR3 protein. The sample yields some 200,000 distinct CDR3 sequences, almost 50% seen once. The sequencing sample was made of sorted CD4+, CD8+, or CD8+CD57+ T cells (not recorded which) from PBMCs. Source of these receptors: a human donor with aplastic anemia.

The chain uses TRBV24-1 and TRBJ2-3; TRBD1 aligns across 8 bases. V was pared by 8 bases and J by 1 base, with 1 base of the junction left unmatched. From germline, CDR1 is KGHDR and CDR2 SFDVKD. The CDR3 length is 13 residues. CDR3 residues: CATTTGGTDTQYF. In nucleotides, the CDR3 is TGTGCCACCACGACAGGGGGCACAGATACGCAGTATTTT.

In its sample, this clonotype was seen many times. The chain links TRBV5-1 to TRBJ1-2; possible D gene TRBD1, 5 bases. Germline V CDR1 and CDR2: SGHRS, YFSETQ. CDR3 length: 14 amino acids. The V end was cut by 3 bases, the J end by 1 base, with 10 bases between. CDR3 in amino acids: CASSSDTNNYGYTF. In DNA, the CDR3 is TGCGCCAGCAGCTCGGACACCAATAACTATGGCTACACCTTC.

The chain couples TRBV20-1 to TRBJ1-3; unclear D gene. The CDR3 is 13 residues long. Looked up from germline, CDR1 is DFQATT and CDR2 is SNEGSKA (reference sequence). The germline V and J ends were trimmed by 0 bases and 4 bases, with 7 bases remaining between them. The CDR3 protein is CSARDVKGNTIYF. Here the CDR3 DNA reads TGCAGTGCTAGAGATGTCAAGGGAAACACCATATATTTT.

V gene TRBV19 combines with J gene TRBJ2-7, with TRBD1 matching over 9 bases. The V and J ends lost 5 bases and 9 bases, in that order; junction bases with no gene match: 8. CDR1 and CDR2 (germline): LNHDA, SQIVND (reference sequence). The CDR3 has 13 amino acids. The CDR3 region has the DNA TGTGCCAGTAGTCAACAGGGGGCGGGCGGGCAGTACTTC. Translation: CASSQQGAGGQYF.

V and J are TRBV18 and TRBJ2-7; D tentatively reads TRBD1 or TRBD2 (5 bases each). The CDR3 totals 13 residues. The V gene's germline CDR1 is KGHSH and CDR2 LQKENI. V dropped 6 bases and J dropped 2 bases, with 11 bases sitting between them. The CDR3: CASSTGTTYEQYV. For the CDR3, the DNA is TGTGCCAGCTCGACCGGGACCACCTACGAGCAGTACGTC.

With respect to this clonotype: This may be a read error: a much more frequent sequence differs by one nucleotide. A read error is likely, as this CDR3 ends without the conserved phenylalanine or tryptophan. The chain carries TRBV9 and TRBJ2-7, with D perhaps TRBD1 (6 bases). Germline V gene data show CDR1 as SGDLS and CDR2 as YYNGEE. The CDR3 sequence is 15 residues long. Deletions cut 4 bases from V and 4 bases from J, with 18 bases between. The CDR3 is CASSPDFQGSYEQYL. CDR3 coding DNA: TGTGCCAGCAGCCCTGACTTTCAGGGGTCTTACGAGCAGTACCTC.

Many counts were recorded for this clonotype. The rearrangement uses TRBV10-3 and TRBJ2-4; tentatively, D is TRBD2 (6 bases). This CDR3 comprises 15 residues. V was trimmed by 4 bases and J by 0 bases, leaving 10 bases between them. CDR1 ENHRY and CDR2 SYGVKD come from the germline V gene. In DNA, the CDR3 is TGTGCCATCAGTGTGGGGGACTTAGCCAAAAACATTCAGTACTTC. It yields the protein CAISVGDLAKNIQYF.

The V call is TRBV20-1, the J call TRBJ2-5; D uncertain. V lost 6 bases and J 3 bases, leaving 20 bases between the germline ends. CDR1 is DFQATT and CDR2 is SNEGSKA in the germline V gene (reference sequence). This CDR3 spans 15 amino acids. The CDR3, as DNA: TGCAGTGCAGCTCAGCCAAGGGCTCCAAAAGAGACCCAGTACTTC. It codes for CSAAQPRAPKETQYF.

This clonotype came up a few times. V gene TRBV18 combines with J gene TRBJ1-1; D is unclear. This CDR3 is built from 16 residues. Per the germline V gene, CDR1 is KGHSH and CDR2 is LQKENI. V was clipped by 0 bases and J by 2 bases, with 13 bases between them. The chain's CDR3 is CASSPPYGVSNTEAFF. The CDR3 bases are TGTGCCAGCTCACCACCGTACGGGGTATCAAACACTGAAGCTTTCTTT.

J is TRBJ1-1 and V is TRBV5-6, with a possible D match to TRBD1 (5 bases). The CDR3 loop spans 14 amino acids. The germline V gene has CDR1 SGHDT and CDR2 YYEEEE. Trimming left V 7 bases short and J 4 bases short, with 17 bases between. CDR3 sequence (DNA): TGTGCCAGCGATGGCGGGACGGCGGGCACTGAAGCTTTCTTT. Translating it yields CASDGGTAGTEAFF.

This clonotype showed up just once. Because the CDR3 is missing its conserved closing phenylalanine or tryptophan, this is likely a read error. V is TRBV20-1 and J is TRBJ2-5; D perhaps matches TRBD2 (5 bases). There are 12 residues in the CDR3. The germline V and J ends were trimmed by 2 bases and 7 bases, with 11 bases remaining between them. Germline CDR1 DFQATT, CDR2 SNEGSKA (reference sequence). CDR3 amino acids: CSARIGVGTQYL. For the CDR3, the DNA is TGCAGTGCTAGAATCGGGGTAGGGACCCAGTACCTC.

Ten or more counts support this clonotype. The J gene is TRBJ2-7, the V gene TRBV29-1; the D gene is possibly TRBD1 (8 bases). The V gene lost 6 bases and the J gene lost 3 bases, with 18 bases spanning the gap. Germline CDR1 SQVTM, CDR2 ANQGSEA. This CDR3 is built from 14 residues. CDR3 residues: CSVETGDYLYEQYF. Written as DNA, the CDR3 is TGCAGCGTGGAGACAGGGGACTACCTCTACGAGCAGTACTTC.

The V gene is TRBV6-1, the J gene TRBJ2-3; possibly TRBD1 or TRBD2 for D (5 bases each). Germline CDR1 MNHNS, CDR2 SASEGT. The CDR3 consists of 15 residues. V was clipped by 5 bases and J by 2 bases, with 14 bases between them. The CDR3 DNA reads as TGTGCCAGCAGTCCTGTCGGGACCAACACAGATACGCAGTATTTT. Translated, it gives CASSPVGTNTDTQYF.

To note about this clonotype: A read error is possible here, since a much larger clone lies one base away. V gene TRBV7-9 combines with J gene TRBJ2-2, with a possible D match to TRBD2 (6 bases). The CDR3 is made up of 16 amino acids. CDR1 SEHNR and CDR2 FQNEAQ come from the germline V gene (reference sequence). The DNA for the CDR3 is TGTGCCAGCAGCTCGAGGAGGGGAACGAACACCGGGGGGCTGTTTTTT. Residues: CASSSRRGTNTGGLFF.

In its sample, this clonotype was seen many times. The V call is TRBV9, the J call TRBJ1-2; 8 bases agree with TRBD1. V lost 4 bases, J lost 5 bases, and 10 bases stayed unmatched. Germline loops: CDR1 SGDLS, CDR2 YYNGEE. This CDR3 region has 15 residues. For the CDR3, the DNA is TGTGCCAGCAGCTCCTCCCCGGGACAGGCGTATGGCTACACCTTC. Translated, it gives CASSSSPGQAYGYTF.

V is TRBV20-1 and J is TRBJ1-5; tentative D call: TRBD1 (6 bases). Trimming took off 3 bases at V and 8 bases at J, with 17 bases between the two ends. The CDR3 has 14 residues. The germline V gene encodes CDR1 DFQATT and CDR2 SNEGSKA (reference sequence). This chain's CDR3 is CSASGRSRGEPQHF. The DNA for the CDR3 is TGCAGTGCTAGCGGACGGTCCAGGGGCGAGCCCCAGCATTTT.

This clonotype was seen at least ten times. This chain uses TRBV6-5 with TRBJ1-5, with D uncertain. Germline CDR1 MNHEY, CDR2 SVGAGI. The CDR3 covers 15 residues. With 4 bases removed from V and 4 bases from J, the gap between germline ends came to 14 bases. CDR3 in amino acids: CASSLSGVGNQPQHF. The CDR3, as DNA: TGTGCCAGCAGTTTGTCCGGGGTCGGGAATCAGCCCCAGCATTTT.

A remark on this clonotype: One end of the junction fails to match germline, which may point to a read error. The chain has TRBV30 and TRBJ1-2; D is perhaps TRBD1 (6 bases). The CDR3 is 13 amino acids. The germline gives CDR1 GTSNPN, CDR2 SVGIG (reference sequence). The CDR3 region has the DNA TGTGCCTGGGTGGACAGCGGGAACTATGGCTACGCCTTC. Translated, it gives CAWVDSGNYGYAF.

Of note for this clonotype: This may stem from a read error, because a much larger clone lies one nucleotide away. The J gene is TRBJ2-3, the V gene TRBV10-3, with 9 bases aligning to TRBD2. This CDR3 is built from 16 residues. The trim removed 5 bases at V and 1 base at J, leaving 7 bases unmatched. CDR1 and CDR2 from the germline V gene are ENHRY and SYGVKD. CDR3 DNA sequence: TGTGCCATCAGTTACGGAGCGGGGGGACGCACAGATACGCAGTATTTT. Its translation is CAISYGAGGRTDTQYF.

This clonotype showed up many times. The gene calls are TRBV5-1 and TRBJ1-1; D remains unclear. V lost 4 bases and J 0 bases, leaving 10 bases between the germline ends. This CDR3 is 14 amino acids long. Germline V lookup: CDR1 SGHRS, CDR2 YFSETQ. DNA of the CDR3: TGCGCCAGCAGCCGAGACCTTATGAACACTGAAGCTTTCTTT. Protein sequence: CASSRDLMNTEAFF. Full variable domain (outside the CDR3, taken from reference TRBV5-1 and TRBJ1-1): KAGVTQTPRYLIKTRGQQVTLSCSPISGHRSVSWYQQTPGQGLQFLFEYFSETQRNKGNFPGRFSGRQFSNSRSEMNVSTLELGDSALYLCASSRDLMNTEAFFGQGTRLTVV.

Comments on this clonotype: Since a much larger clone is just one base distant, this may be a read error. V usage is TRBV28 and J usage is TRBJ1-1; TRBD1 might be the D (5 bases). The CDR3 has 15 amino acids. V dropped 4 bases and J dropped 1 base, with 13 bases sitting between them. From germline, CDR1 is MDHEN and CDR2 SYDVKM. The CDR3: CASSSVGDPNTEAFF. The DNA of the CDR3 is TGTGCCAGCAGTTCGGTGGGGGACCCGAACACTGAAGCTTTCTTT.

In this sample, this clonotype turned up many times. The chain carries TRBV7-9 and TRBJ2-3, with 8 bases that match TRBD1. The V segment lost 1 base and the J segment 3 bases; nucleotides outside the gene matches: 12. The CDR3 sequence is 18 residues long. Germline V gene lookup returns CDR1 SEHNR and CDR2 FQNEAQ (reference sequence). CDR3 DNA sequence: TGTGCCAGCAGCTTAGGGATGAGTTCTACAGGGGGGACAGATACGCAGTATTTT. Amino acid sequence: CASSLGMSSTGGTDTQYF.

This chain's CDR3 is CASSDLGATDTQYF. CDR3 nucleotides: TGTGCCAGCAGTGATCTCGGGGCCACAGATACGCAGTATTTT. The chain uses TRBV12-3 or TRBV12-4 and TRBJ2-3, with D perhaps given as TRBD1 or TRBD2 (5 bases each). CDR3 length equals 14 residues. Deletions cut 5 bases from V and 2 bases from J, with 11 bases between.

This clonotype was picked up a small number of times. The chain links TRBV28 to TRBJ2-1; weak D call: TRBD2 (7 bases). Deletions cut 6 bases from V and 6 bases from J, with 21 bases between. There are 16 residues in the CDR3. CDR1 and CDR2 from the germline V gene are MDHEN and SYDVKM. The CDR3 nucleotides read TGTGCCAGCAGCCACCACGAGGGGGGGCTAAGCAATGAGCAGTTCTTC. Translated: CASSHHEGGLSNEQFF. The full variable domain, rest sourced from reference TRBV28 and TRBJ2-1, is DVKVTQSSRYLVKRTGEKVFLECVQDMDHENMFWYRQDPGLGLRLIYFSYDVKMKEKGDIPEGYSVSREKKERFSLILESASTNQTSMYLCASSHHEGGLSNEQFFGPGTRLTVL.

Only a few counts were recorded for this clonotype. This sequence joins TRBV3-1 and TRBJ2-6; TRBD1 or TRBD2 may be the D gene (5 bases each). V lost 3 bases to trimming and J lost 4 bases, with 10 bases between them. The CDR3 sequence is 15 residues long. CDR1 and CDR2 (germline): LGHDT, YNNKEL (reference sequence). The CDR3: CASSHGTAGANVLTF. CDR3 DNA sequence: TGTGCCAGCAGCCATGGGACCGCCGGGGCCAACGTCCTGACTTTC.